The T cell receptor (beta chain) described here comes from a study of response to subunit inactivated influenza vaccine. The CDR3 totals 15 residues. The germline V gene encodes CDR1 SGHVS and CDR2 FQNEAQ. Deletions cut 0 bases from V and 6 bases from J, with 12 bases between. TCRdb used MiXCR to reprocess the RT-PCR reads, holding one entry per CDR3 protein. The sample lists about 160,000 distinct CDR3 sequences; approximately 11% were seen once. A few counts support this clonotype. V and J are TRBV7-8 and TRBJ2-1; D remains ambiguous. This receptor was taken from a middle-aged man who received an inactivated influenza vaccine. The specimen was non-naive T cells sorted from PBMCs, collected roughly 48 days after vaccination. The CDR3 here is CASSLAPVNPNEQFF. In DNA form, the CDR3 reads TGTGCCAGCAGCTTAGCGCCGGTCAACCCCAATGAGCAGTTCTTC. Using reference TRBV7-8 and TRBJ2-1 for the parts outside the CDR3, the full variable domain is GAGVSQSPRYKVAKRGQDVALRCDPISGHVSLFWYQQALGQGPEFLTYFQNEAQLDKSGLPSDRFFAERPEGSVSTLKIQRTQQEDSAVYLCASSLAPVNPNEQFFGPGTRLTVL.